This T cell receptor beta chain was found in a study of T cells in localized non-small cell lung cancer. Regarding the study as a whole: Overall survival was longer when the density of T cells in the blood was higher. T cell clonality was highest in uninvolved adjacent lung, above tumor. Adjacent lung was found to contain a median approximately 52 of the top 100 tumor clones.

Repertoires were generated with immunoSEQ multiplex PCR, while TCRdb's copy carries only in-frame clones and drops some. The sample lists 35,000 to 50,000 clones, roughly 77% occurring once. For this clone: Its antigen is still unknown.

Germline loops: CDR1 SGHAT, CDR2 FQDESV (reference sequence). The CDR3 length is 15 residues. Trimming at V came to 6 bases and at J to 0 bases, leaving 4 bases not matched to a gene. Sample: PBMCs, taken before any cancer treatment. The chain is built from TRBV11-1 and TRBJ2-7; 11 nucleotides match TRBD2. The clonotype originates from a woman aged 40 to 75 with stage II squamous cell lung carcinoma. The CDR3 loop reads CASRAGLAASYEQYF. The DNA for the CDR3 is TGTGCCAGCAGGGCGGGACTAGCGGCCTCCTACGAGCAGTACTTC.